Listed below are T cell receptor beta chains from one sample, sequenced in a study of blood T cells in healthy people across ages. TCRdb re-analysed the 5' RACE reads in MiXCR, keeping a single row per CDR3 protein. The sample consists of about 2 million distinct CDR3 sequences, roughly 50% of them appearing once. Sequenced sample: blood. The receptors were gathered from a woman in her 40s in good health. The CDR3 runs from the conserved cysteine through the conserved F or W. Each record gives: D gene, clone size, V gene, J gene, CDR3 protein, CDR3 DNA. D genes are given only for firm matches. A clone size is listed for some rows: how often the clone was seen (once, few, many), or a class if it is expanded.

D gene: NA
clone size: few
V gene: TRBV29-1
J gene: TRBJ2-4
CDR3 protein: CSAQGAEAKNIQYF
CDR3 DNA: TGCAGCGCTCAAGGGGCGGAGGCCAAAAACATTCAGTACTTC

D gene: NA
clone size: NA
V gene: TRBV5-6
J gene: TRBJ2-3
CDR3 protein: CASSTGRGWTDTQYF
CDR3 DNA: TGTGCCAGCAGCACCGGTCGGGGATGGACAGATACGCAGTATTTT

D gene: NA
clone size: once
V gene: TRBV20-1
J gene: TRBJ2-5
CDR3 protein: CSARDLGGIQETQYF
CDR3 DNA: TGCAGTGCTAGAGATCTGGGGGGCATACAAGAGACCCAGTACTTC

D gene: NA
clone size: many
V gene: TRBV4-3
J gene: TRBJ2-5
CDR3 protein: CASSQGTGGGETQYF
CDR3 DNA: TGCGCCAGCAGCCAAGGCACAGGGGGGGGGGAGACCCAGTACTTC

D gene: NA
clone size: once
V gene: TRBV7-9
J gene: TRBJ2-5
CDR3 protein: CASNPRGIKETQYF
CDR3 DNA: TGTGCCAGCAACCCAAGGGGGATTAAAGAGACCCAGTACTTC

D gene: TRBD2
clone size: NA
V gene: TRBV5-1
J gene: TRBJ2-1
CDR3 protein: CASSLRAGDNEQFF
CDR3 DNA: TGCGCCAGCAGCTTGCGGGCGGGGGATAATGAGCAGTTCTTC

D gene: NA
clone size: NA
V gene: TRBV18
J gene: TRBJ2-5
CDR3 protein: CASSRSGIQETQYF
CDR3 DNA: TGTGCCAGCTCCCGAAGTGGGATACAAGAGACCCAGTACTTC

D gene: NA
clone size: few
V gene: TRBV4-1
J gene: TRBJ2-1
CDR3 protein: CASSQIIGQGLYNEQFF
CDR3 DNA: TGCGCCAGCAGCCAAATTATAGGGCAGGGACTCTACAATGAGCAGTTCTTC

D gene: TRBD1
clone size: few
V gene: TRBV7-9
J gene: TRBJ2-7
CDR3 protein: CASSLYRGVQVDEQYF
CDR3 DNA: TGTGCCAGCAGCTTATACAGGGGAGTGCAGGTTGACGAGCAGTACTTC

D gene: TRBD1
clone size: NA
V gene: TRBV2
J gene: TRBJ2-5
CDR3 protein: CASSATGVGETQYF
CDR3 DNA: TGTGCCAGCAGCGCAACAGGGGTCGGCGAGACCCAGTACTTC

D gene: NA
clone size: NA
V gene: TRBV21-1
J gene: TRBJ2-1
CDR3 protein: CASTQGLAGSTYNEQFF
CDR3 DNA: TGTGCCAGCACCCAGGGACTAGCGGGGAGTACCTACAATGAGCAGTTCTTC

D gene: NA
clone size: NA
V gene: TRBV18
J gene: TRBJ1-2
CDR3 protein: CASSPNGDYGYTF
CDR3 DNA: TGTGCCAGCTCACCAAACGGGGACTATGGCTACACCTTC

D gene: NA
clone size: NA
V gene: TRBV7-2
J gene: TRBJ2-7
CDR3 protein: CTSSLGRGYEQYF
CDR3 DNA: TGTACCAGCAGCTTAGGTCGGGGCTACGAGCAGTACTTC

D gene: NA
clone size: NA
V gene: TRBV7-9
J gene: TRBJ2-5
CDR3 protein: CASSFGDIYQETQYF
CDR3 DNA: TGTGCCAGCAGCTTCGGTGACATTTACCAAGAGACCCAGTACTTC

D gene: TRBD2
clone size: few
V gene: TRBV5-1
J gene: TRBJ2-3
CDR3 protein: CASRAPSGGASGQYF
CDR3 DNA: TGCGCCAGCAGGGCCCCTAGCGGGGGGGCCTCAGGGCAGTATTTT

D gene: TRBD1
clone size: once
V gene: TRBV27
J gene: TRBJ2-7
CDR3 protein: CASSLSGTGWGNEQYF
CDR3 DNA: TGTGCCAGCAGTTTATCCGGGACAGGCTGGGGGAATGAGCAGTACTTC

D gene: TRBD1
clone size: few
V gene: TRBV4-3
J gene: TRBJ1-2
CDR3 protein: CASSPFGTGNLYGYTF
CDR3 DNA: TGCGCCAGCAGCCCTTTCGGGACAGGGAATCTCTATGGCTACACCTTC

D gene: NA
clone size: few
V gene: TRBV7-2
J gene: TRBJ1-2
CDR3 protein: CASSLRQDLYGYTF
CDR3 DNA: TGTGCCAGCAGCTTGAGACAGGACCTCTATGGCTACACCTTC

D gene: NA
clone size: few
V gene: TRBV20-1
J gene: TRBJ2-7
CDR3 protein: CSARRGDYEQYF
CDR3 DNA: TGCAGTGCTAGGAGGGGGGACTACGAGCAGTACTTC

D gene: TRBD1
clone size: few
V gene: TRBV6-6
J gene: TRBJ2-7
CDR3 protein: CASSSNRWTGSSYEQYF
CDR3 DNA: TGTGCCAGCAGTTCTAACCGATGGACAGGGAGTTCCTACGAGCAGTACTTC

D gene: NA
clone size: few
V gene: TRBV7-2
J gene: TRBJ1-2
CDR3 protein: CASSLRGDDYGYTF
CDR3 DNA: TGTGCCAGCAGCTTAAGAGGGGACGACTATGGCTACACCTTC

D gene: TRBD1
clone size: NA
V gene: TRBV28
J gene: TRBJ2-7
CDR3 protein: CASSRRTGVEQYF
CDR3 DNA: TGTGCCAGCAGCCGCCGGACAGGGGTCGAGCAGTACTTC

D gene: NA
clone size: NA
V gene: TRBV6-5
J gene: TRBJ1-2
CDR3 protein: CASSYSGPSNYGYTF
CDR3 DNA: TGTGCCAGCAGCTACTCAGGACCGTCTAACTATGGCTACACCTTC

D gene: NA
clone size: few
V gene: TRBV29-1
J gene: TRBJ2-7
CDR3 protein: CSVGDAYEQYF
CDR3 DNA: TGCAGCGTGGGGGACGCTTACGAGCAGTACTTC

D gene: NA
clone size: NA
V gene: TRBV7-2
J gene: TRBJ2-3
CDR3 protein: CASSSPQGLSTDTQYF
CDR3 DNA: TGTGCCAGCAGCTCACCACAGGGACTTAGCACAGATACGCAGTATTTT

D gene: TRBD2
clone size: NA
V gene: TRBV27
J gene: TRBJ2-5
CDR3 protein: CASSLTSGGLIETQYF
CDR3 DNA: TGTGCCAGCAGTTTGACTAGCGGGGGTCTAATAGAGACCCAGTACTTC

D gene: TRBD1
clone size: many
V gene: TRBV29-1
J gene: TRBJ2-3
CDR3 protein: CSALRQGTTDTQYF
CDR3 DNA: TGCAGCGCCCTCAGACAGGGGACCACAGATACGCAGTATTTT

D gene: NA
clone size: NA
V gene: TRBV12-3/TRBV12-4
J gene: TRBJ2-7
CDR3 protein: CATGTLSYEQYF
CDR3 DNA: TGTGCCACCGGGACACTCTCCTACGAGCAGTACTTC

D gene: TRBD2
clone size: few
V gene: TRBV4-1
J gene: TRBJ2-1
CDR3 protein: CASSYRSGGARNEQFF
CDR3 DNA: TGCGCCAGCAGCTACAGAAGCGGGGGGGCCAGGAATGAGCAGTTCTTC

D gene: TRBD1
clone size: NA
V gene: TRBV5-1
J gene: TRBJ2-3
CDR3 protein: CASSSAGTGVADTQYF
CDR3 DNA: TGCGCCAGCAGCTCAGCCGGGACAGGGGTCGCAGATACGCAGTATTTT

D gene: NA
clone size: many
V gene: TRBV6-2/TRBV6-3
J gene: TRBJ2-3
CDR3 protein: CASSWSPDTQYF
CDR3 DNA: TGTGCCAGCAGTTGGTCGCCAGATACGCAGTATTTT

D gene: NA
clone size: NA
V gene: TRBV6-6
J gene: TRBJ2-3
CDR3 protein: CASSDSVASDTQYF
CDR3 DNA: TGTGCCAGCAGTGACTCGGTAGCATCAGATACGCAGTATTTT

D gene: TRBD1
clone size: many
V gene: TRBV10-1
J gene: TRBJ1-6
CDR3 protein: CASSDGLGTGNSPLHF
CDR3 DNA: TGCGCCAGCAGTGATGGTTTGGGGACAGGGAACTCACCCCTCCACTTT

D gene: NA
clone size: NA
V gene: TRBV19
J gene: TRBJ2-5
CDR3 protein: CASSIRPDTLYQETQYF
CDR3 DNA: TGTGCCAGTAGTATAAGGCCAGACACCTTGTACCAAGAGACCCAGTACTTC

D gene: NA
clone size: NA
V gene: TRBV3-1
J gene: TRBJ1-6
CDR3 protein: CASSQGPGSNSPLHF
CDR3 DNA: TGTGCCAGCAGCCAAGGACCCGGGTCTAATTCACCCCTCCACTTT

D gene: TRBD2
clone size: NA
V gene: TRBV6-2/TRBV6-3
J gene: TRBJ2-1
CDR3 protein: CASSPQLLAGGSNEQFF
CDR3 DNA: TGTGCCAGCAGTCCCCAACTACTAGCGGGGGGGAGCAATGAGCAGTTCTTC